The clone carrying this T cell receptor beta chain was observed a few times. Its specificity is not known. The source of the sample is a study of beta chain features in type 1 diabetes. Study-level points and caveats: Naive, central memory and Treg TCRB repertoires appeared more alike in patients than in healthy donors.

As every portion of the isolated RNA was reverse transcribed, the sequencing read expressed TCRB transcripts. Data came from immunoSEQ multiplex PCR; TCRdb stores just in-frame clones and leaves some out. The sample carries a few hundred thousand clones, about 15% recorded once. The CDR3 totals 13 residues. The germline V gene has CDR1 LNHNV and CDR2 YYDKDF (reference sequence). The V end lost 0 bases, the J end lost 7 bases, and 9 bases lay between the germline ends. The chain employs TRBV15 and TRBJ1-2, with D possibly TRBD1 on 6 matching bases. Input material: naive CD4+ T cells from blood. This TCR was sampled from a woman under 30 in good health. CDR3 loop: CATSREQGGGYTF. The CDR3 DNA sequence: TGTGCCACCAGCAGAGAACAGGGTGGTGGCTACACCTTC.